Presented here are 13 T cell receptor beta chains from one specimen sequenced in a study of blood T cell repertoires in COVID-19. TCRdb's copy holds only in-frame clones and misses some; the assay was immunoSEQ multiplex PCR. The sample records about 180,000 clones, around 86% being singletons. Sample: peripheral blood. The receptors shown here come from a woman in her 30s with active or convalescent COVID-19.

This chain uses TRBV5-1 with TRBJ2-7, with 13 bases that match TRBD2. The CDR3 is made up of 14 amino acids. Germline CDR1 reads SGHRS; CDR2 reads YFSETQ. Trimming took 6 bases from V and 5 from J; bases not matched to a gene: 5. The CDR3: CASNSGTSGNEQYF. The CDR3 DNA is TGCGCCAGCAACTCTGGGACTAGCGGGAACGAGCAGTACTTC.

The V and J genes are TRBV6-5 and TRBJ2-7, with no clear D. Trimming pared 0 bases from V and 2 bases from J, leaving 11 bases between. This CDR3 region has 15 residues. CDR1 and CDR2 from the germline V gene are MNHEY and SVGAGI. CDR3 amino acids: CASSYSVSSAYEQYF. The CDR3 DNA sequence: TGTGCCAGCAGTTACTCGGTGTCGAGTGCCTACGAGCAGTACTTC.

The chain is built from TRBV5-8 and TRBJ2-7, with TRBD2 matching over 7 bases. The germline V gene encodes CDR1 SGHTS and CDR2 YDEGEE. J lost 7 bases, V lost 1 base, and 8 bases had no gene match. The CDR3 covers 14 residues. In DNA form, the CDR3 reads TGTGCCAGCAGCTTGAGCGGGGTAAGAGGAGAGCAGTACTTC. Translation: CASSLSGVRGEQYF.

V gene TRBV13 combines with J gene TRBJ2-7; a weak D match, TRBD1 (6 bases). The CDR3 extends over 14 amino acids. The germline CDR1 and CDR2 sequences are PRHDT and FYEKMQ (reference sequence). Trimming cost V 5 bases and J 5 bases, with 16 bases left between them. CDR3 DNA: TGTGCCAGCAGCAAGAGCGGACAGTCCGACGAGCAGTACTTC. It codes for CASSKSGQSDEQYF. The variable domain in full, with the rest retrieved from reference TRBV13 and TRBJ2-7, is AAGVIQSPRHLIKEKRETATLKCYPIPRHDTVYWYQQGPGQDPQFLISFYEKMQSDKGSIPDRFSAQQFSDYHSELNMSSLELGDSALYFCASSKSGQSDEQYFGPGTRLTVT.

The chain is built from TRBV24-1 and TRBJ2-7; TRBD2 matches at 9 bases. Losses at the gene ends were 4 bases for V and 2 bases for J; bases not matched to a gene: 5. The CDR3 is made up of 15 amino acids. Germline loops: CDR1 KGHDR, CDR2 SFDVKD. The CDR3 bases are TGTGCCACCAGTGACCCGGCGGGAGGGGCCTACGAGCAGTACTTC. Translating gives CATSDPAGGAYEQYF.

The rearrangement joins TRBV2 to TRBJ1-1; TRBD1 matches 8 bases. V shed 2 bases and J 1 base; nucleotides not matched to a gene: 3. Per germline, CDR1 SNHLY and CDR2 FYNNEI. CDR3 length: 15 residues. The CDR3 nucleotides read TGTGCCAGCAGTGAACAGGGGGCTGGGAACACTGAAGCTTTCTTT. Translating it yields CASSEQGAGNTEAFF.

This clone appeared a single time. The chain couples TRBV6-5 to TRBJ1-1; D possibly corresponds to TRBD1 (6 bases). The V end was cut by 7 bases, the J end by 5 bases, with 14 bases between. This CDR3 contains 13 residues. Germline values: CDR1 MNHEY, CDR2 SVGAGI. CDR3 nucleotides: TGTGCCAGCACTCGTGGACAGAAAACTGAAGCTTTCTTT. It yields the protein CASTRGQKTEAFF.

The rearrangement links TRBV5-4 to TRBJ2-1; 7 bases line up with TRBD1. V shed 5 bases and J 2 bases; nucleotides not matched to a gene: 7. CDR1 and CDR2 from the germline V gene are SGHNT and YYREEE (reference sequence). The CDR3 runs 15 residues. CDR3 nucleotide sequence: TGTGCCAGCAGAAAGGACAGGAGCACCTACAATGAGCAGTTCTTC. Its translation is CASRKDRSTYNEQFF.

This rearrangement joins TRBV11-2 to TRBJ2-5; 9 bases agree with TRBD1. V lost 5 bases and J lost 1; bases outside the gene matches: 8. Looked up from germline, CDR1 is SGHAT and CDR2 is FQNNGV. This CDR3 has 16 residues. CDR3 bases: TGTGCCAGCAGCGTAGTCGGGACAGGGCTCCAAGAGACCCAGTACTTC. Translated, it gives CASSVVGTGLQETQYF.

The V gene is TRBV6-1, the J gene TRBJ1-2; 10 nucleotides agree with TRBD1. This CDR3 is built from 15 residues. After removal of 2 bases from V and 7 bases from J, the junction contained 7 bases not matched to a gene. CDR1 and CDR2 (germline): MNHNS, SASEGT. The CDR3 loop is CASSETGQGYSGYTF. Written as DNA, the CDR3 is TGTGCCAGCAGTGAAACGGGACAGGGGTATAGTGGCTACACCTTC.

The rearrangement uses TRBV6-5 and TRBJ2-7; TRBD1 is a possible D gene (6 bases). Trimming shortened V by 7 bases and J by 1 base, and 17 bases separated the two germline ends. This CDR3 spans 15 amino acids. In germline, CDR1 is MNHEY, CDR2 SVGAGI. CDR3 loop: CASTEDRGGSYEQYF. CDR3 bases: TGTGCCAGCACCGAGGACAGAGGGGGTTCCTACGAGCAGTACTTC.

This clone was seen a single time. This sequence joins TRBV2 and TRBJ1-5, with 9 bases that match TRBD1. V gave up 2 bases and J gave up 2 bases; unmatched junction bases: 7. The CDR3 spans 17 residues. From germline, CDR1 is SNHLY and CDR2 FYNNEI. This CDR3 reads CASSETGTGIGNQPQHF. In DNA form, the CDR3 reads TGTGCCAGCAGTGAAACCGGGACAGGGATAGGCAATCAGCCCCAGCATTTT.

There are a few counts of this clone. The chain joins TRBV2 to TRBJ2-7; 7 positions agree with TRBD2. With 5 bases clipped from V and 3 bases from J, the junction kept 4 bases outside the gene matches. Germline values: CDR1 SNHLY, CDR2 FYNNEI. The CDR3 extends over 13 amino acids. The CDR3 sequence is CASSSGEIYEQYF. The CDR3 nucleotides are TGTGCCAGCAGTAGCGGGGAAATCTACGAGCAGTACTTC.